These 3 T cell receptor beta chains share one sample of origin, sequenced in a study of cytomegalovirus exposure and HLA in healthy donors (dated by TCRdb to 2016 to 2017). Libraries came from the immunoSEQ multiplex PCR assay. The clones in this table, taken by TCRdb from immuneACCESS, are in-frame only. Not every clone is retained; where verified, under half of the shortfall comes from an unresolved V gene, and the cause of the rest is unknown. Recorded for this sample are 150,000 to 200,000 clones; 86% of them occurred a single time. Of the sample, approximately 5% falls within the top ten clones. The specimen sequenced was PBMCs. The receptors were gathered from a woman aged 25 to 45 in good health and CMV-seronegative.

This chain connects TRBV30 to TRBJ2-7; 8 bases align to TRBD2. Germline values: CDR1 GTSNPN, CDR2 SVGIG (reference sequence). The CDR3 consists of 15 residues. The junction had 8 bases not matched to a gene; V was cut back by 2 bases and J by 2 bases. The CDR3 DNA is TGTGCCTGGAGTCCGGGGGGGGCGATCGCCTACGAGCAGTACTTC. Its protein is CAWSPGGAIAYEQYF.

The chain combines TRBV28 with TRBJ2-3; possibly TRBD1 for D (6 bases). Trimming took off 5 bases at V and 0 bases at J, with 12 bases between the two ends. CDR1 is MDHEN, CDR2 SYDVKM, per germline. The CDR3 extends over 15 amino acids. Here the CDR3 DNA reads TGTGCCAGCAGTCCCCAGGACAGAAGCACAGATACGCAGTATTTT. It is translated as CASSPQDRSTDTQYF.

V gene TRBV7-6 combines with J gene TRBJ1-5, with 7 bases matching TRBD1. Germline V lookup: CDR1 SGHVS, CDR2 FNYEAQ. The trim removed 1 base at V and 7 bases at J, leaving 1 base unmatched. The CDR3 spans 13 residues. CDR3 DNA: TGTGCCAGCAGCTTAGGACAGGGACAGCCCCAGCATTTT. Translating it yields CASSLGQGQPQHF.